The entry below describes one TCR beta chain. Its target is not known. Germline lookup yields CDR1 SNHLY and CDR2 FYNNEI. V dropped 1 base and J dropped 8 bases, with 12 bases sitting between them. The CDR3 length is 14 residues. TCRdb keeps only in-frame clones here, not all; method: immunoSEQ multiplex PCR. The table has about 77,000 clones, less than 85% seen once. The data were taken from a study of radiotherapy plus CTLA-4 blockade in lung cancer. The wider study: Disease control was seen in about 30% of patients, objective responses in about 18%. The study's findings and limits: In blood, TCR clones derived from the tumor expanded after radiotherapy plus ipilimumab.

This chain connects TRBV2 to TRBJ2-1, with a tentative D call TRBD2 (6 bases). The input for sequencing was peripheral blood, taken from a patient treated with radiotherapy plus ipilimumab. The TCR originated in a human donor with non-small cell lung cancer whose response to radiotherapy plus ipilimumab could not be evaluated. For the CDR3, the DNA is TGTGCCAGCAGTGAAGTTCCGGCGGGGTATGAGCAGTTCTTC. It is translated as CASSEVPAGYEQFF.